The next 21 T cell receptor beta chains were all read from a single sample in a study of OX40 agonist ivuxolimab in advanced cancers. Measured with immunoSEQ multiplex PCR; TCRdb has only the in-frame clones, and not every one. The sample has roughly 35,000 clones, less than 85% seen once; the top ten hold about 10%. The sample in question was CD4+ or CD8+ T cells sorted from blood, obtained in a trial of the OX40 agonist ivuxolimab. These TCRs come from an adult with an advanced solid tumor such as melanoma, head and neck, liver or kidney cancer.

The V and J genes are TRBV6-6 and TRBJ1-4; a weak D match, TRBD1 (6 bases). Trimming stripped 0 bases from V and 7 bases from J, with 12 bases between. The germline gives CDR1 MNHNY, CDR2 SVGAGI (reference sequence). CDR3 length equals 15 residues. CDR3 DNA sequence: TGTGCCAGCAGTTACTCCGGGGGCTTGGGTGAAAAACTGTTTTTT. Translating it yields CASSYSGGLGEKLFF.

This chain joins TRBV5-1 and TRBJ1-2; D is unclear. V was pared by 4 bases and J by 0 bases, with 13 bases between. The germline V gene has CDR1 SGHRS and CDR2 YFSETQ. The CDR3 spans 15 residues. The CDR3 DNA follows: TGCGCCAGCAGCCCTGCTAAGGGATCTAACTATGGCTACACCTTC. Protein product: CASSPAKGSNYGYTF.

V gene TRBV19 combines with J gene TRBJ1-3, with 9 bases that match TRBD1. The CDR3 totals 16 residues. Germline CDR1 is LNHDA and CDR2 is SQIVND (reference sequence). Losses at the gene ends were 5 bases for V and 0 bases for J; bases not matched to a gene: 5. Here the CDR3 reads CASSLRQGVSGNTIYF. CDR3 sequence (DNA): TGTGCCAGTAGTCTTCGACAGGGGGTCTCTGGAAACACCATATATTTT.

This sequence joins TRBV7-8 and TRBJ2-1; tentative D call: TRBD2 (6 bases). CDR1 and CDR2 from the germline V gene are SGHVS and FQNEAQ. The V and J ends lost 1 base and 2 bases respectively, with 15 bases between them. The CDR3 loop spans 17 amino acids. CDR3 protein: CASSLEVRRGAYNEQFF. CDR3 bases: TGTGCCAGCAGCTTAGAGGTTCGGCGGGGAGCCTACAATGAGCAGTTCTTC.

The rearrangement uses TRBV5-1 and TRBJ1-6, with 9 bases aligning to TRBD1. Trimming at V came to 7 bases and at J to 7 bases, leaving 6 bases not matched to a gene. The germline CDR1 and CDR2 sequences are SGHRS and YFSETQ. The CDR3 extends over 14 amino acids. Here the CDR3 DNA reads TGCGCCAGCGGCCGGGACAGGGAAAATTCACCCCTCCACTTT. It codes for CASGRDRENSPLHF.

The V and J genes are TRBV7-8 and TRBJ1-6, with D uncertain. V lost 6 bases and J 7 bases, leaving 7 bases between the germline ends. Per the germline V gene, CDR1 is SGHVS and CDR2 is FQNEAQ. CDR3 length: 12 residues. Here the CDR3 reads CASRRVNSPLHF. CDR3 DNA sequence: TGTGCCAGCAGGAGAGTCAATTCACCCCTCCACTTT.

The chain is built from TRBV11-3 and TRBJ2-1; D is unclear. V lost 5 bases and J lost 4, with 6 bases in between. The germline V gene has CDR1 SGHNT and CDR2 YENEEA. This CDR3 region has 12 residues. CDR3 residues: CASSNSYNEQFF. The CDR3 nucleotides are TGTGCCAGCAGCAACTCTTACAATGAGCAGTTCTTC.

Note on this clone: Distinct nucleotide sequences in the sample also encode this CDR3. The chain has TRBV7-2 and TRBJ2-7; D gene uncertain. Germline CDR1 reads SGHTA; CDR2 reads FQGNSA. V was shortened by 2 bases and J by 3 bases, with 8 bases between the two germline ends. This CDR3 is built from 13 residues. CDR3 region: CASSLLAYYEQYF. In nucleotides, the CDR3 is TGTGCCAGCAGCTTATTGGCGTACTACGAGCAGTACTTC.

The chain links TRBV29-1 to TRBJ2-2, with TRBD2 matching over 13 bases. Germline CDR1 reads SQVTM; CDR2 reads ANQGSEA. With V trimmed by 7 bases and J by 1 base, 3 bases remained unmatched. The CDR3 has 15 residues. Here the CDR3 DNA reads TGCAGCGGACTAGCGGGGGGCCAGAACACCGGGGAGCTGTTTTTT. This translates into CSGLAGGQNTGELFF.

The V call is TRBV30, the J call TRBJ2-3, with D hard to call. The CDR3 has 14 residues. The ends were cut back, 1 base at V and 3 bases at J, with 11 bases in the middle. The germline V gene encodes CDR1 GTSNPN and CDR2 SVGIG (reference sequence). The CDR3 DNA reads TGTGCCTGGAGTGGGGGTATGGGGACAGATACGCAGTATTTT. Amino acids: CAWSGGMGTDTQYF.

CDR3 nucleotide sequence: TGTGCCAGCAGCCAAGGGGGCGGAGCGTATAATTCACCCCTCCACTTT. It translates to CASSQGGGAYNSPLHF. The chain has TRBV4-2 and TRBJ1-6, with D perhaps TRBD1 (5 bases). In germline, CDR1 is LGHNA, CDR2 YNFKEQ. Trimming stripped 1 base from V and 4 bases from J, with 11 bases between. The CDR3 totals 16 residues.

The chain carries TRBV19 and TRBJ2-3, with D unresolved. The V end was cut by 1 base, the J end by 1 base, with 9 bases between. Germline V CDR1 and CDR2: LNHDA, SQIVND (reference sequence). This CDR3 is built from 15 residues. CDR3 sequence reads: CASSIGQKGTDTQYF. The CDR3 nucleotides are TGTGCCAGTAGTATAGGCCAGAAGGGCACAGATACGCAGTATTTT.

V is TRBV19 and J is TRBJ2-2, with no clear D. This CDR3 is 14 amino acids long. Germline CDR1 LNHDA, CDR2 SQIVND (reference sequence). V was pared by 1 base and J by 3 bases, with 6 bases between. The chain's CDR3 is CASSIGAYTGELFF. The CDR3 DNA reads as TGTGCCAGTAGTATAGGGGCGTACACCGGGGAGCTGTTTTTT.

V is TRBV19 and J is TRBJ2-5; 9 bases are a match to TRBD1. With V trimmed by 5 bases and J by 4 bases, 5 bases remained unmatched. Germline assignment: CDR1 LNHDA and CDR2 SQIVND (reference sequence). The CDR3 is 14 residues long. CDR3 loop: CASSFTGGGETQYF. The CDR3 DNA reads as TGTGCCAGTAGTTTCACAGGGGGCGGAGAGACCCAGTACTTC.

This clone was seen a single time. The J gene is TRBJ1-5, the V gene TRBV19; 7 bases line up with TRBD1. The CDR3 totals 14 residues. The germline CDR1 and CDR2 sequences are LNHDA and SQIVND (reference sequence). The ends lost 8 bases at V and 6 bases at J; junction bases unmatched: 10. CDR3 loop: CASCPRGRVQPQHF. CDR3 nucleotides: TGTGCCAGTTGTCCAAGGGGGCGTGTTCAGCCCCAGCATTTT.

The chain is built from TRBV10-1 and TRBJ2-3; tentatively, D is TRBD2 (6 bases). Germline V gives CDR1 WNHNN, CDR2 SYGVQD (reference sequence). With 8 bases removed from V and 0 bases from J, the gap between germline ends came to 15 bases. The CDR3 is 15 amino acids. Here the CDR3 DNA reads TGCGCCAGCGGGGGGTCTGGGGCTAGCACAGATACGCAGTATTTT. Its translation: CASGGSGASTDTQYF.

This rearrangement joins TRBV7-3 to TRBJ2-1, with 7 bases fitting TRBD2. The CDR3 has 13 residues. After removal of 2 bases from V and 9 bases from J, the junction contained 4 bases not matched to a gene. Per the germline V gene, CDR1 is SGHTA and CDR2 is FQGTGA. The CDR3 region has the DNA TGTGCCAGCAGCTTACCAGGGAGGGGTGAGCAGTTCTTC. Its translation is CASSLPGRGEQFF. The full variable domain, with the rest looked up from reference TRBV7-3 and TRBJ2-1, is GAGVSQTPSNKVTEKGKYVELRCDPISGHTALYWYRQSLGQGPEFLIYFQGTGAADDSGLPNDRFFAVRPEGSVSTLKIQRTERGDSAVYLCASSLPGRGEQFFGPGTRLTVL.

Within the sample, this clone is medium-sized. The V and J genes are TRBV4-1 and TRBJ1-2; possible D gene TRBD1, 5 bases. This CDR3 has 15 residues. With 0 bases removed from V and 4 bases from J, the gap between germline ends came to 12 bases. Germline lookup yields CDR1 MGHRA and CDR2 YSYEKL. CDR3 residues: CASSQEEGIGYGYTF. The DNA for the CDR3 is TGCGCCAGCAGCCAAGAAGAGGGGATCGGCTATGGCTACACCTTC.

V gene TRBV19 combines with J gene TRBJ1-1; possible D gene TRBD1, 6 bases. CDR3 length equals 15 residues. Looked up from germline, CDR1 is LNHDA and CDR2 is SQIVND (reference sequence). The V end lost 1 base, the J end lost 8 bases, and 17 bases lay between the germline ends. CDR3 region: CASSIGWGPRDEAFF. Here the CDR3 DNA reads TGTGCCAGTAGTATAGGTTGGGGGCCCCGTGACGAAGCTTTCTTT.

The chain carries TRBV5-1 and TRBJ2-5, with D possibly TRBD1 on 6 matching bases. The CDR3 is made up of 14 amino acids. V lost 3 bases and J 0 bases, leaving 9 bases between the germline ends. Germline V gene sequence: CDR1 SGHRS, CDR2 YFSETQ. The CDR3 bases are TGCGCCAGCAGCTCCGGACAGTACCAAGAGACCCAGTACTTC. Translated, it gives CASSSGQYQETQYF.

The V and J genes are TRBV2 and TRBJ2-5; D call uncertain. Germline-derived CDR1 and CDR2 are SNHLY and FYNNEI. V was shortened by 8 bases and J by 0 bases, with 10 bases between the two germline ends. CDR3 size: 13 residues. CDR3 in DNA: TGTGCCAGCCAAGTAATGTACCAAGAGACCCAGTACTTC. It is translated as CASQVMYQETQYF.